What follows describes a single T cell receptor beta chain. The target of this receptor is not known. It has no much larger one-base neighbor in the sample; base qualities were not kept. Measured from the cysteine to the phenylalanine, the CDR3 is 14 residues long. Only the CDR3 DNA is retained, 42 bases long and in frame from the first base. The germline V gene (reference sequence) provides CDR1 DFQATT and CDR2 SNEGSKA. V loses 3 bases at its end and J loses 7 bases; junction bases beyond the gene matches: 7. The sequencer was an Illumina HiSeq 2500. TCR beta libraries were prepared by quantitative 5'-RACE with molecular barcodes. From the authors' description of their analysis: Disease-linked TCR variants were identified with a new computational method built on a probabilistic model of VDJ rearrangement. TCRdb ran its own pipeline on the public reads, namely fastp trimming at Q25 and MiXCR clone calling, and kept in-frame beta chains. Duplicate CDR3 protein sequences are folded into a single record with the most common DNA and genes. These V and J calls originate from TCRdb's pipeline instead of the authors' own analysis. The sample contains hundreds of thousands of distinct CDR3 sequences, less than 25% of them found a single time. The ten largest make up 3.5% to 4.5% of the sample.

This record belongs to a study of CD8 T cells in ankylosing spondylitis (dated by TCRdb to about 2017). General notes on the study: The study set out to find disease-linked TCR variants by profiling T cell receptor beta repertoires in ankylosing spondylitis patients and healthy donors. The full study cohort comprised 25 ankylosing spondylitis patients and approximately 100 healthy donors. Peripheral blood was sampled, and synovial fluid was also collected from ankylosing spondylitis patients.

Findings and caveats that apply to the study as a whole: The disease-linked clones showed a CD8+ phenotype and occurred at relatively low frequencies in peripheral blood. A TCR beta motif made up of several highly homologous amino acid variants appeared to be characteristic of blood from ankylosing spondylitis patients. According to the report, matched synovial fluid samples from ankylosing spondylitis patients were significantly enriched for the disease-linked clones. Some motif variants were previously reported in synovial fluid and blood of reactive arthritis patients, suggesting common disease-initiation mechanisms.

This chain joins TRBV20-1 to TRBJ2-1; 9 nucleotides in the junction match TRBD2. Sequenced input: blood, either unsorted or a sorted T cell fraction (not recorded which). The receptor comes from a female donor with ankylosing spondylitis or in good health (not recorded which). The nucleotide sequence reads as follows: TGCAGTGCTAGGGTAGCGGGAGACTTGAATGAGCAGTTCTTC. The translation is CSARVAGDLNEQFF.